These 22 T cell receptor beta chains share one sample of origin, sequenced in a study of blood T cell repertoires in COVID-19 (dated by TCRdb to between 2020 and 2021). The library was made by the immunoSEQ multiplex PCR assay. What TCRdb holds here is the immuneACCESS table cut down to in-frame rearrangements. Part of the clones is not present; checked against another copy, under half of the missing clones reflect an unresolved V gene, and the others are unexplained. The sample profile shows approximately 190,000 clones; more than 70% of them were found once. About 6.3% of the sample is taken by the ten largest. The specimen was peripheral blood. Receptors originate from a man aged 35 to 55 with active or convalescent COVID-19.

The V and J genes are TRBV2 and TRBJ2-5, with D possibly matching TRBD1 (5 bases). Trimming took 6 bases from V and 3 from J, leaving 14 bases between them. This CDR3 has 14 amino acids. The germline gives CDR1 SNHLY, CDR2 FYNNEI. The CDR3: CASSPRQGEETQYF. As DNA, the CDR3 is TGTGCCAGCAGCCCCAGACAAGGGGAAGAGACCCAGTACTTC.

The chain links TRBV4-3 to TRBJ2-1, with 12 bases lining up with TRBD2. CDR1 is LGHNA and CDR2 is YSLEER in the germline V gene. J gave up 10 bases and V 4 bases, and 8 bases lay outside the gene matches. The CDR3 contains 15 residues. CDR3 coding DNA: TGCGCCAGCAGCCTGTTGACTAGCGGGGGCGGAGAGCAGTTCTTC. This translates into CASSLLTSGGGEQFF.

DNA for the CDR3: TGTGCCAGCAGTCTAGAGGGACAGGCCTATGGCTACACCTTC. Amino acids: CASSLEGQAYGYTF. This chain joins TRBV5-4 and TRBJ1-2; 8 bases are a match to TRBD1. The V gene end was trimmed by 5 bases and the J gene end by 4 bases; junction bases not matched to a gene: 7. Germline-derived CDR1 and CDR2 are SGHNT and YYREEE (reference sequence). CDR3 length equals 14 residues.

The J gene is TRBJ2-7, the V gene TRBV21-1; TRBD1 is taken as the D call from the table, unchecked against the DNA. TRBV21-1 is given as a pseudogene. This CDR3 has 14 amino acids. Here the CDR3 DNA reads TGTGCCAGCATCCAGTCCGGGACAGAGTACGAGCAGTACTTC. It yields the protein CASIQSGTEYEQYF.

The rearrangement joins TRBV28 to TRBJ1-3; 7 nucleotides agree with TRBD1. V shed 6 bases, J shed 3 bases, and the junction held 14 bases outside the gene matches. The germline gives CDR1 MDHEN, CDR2 SYDVKM. CDR3 length: 17 residues. The CDR3 is CASSSNRGPLGGNTIYF. The CDR3 DNA reads as TGTGCCAGCAGCTCCAACAGGGGTCCTTTAGGTGGAAACACCATATATTTT.

This clone has a single count. The genes are TRBV19 and TRBJ2-1, with 7 bases identical to TRBD2. This CDR3 contains 13 residues. The V segment lost 3 bases and the J segment 9 bases; nucleotides outside the gene matches: 5. Germline V CDR1 and CDR2: LNHDA, SQIVND (reference sequence). This CDR3 reads CASSIAGDLEQFF. The CDR3 DNA is TGTGCCAGTAGTATTGCGGGAGATCTTGAGCAGTTCTTC.

As DNA, the CDR3 is TGTGCCAGCAGCCAAATAGACGAGCAGTACTTC. Protein product: CASSQIDEQYF. The rearrangement uses TRBV3-1 (or the pseudogene TRBV3-2) and TRBJ2-7; D is ambiguous. This CDR3 region has 11 residues. V lost 2 bases to trimming and J lost 5 bases, with 4 bases between them. Germline V lookup: CDR1 LGHDT, CDR2 YNNKEL (reference sequence).

The chain employs TRBV19 and TRBJ1-1, with D possibly matching TRBD1 (6 bases). Germline lookup yields CDR1 LNHDA and CDR2 SQIVND (reference sequence). V dropped 4 bases and J dropped 6 bases, with 12 bases sitting between them. The CDR3 runs 13 residues. The CDR3 region has the DNA TGTGCCAGTAGTAGTACAGGGAATGCTGAAGCTTTCTTT. The encoded protein is CASSSTGNAEAFF.

The chain recombines TRBV14 with TRBJ2-1; the D gene is possibly TRBD1 (6 bases). Germline V gene sequence: CDR1 SGHDN, CDR2 FVKESK. The V gene lost 3 bases and the J gene lost 3 bases, with 12 bases spanning the gap. The CDR3 totals 15 residues. The CDR3 coding sequence is TGTGCCAGCAGCCACCGGGACAACATCTACAATGAGCAGTTCTTC. As protein: CASSHRDNIYNEQFF.

J is TRBJ2-3 and V is TRBV10-3; 11 bases are a match to TRBD2. CDR1 is ENHRY and CDR2 is SYGVKD in the germline V gene. CDR3 size: 16 residues. The V and J ends lost 2 bases and 4 bases, in that order; junction bases with no gene match: 5. The CDR3 bases are TGTGCCATCAGTGAGGCTAGCGGGGGGCCACCAGATACGCAGTATTTT. Translating it yields CAISEASGGPPDTQYF.

The CDR3 bases are TGTGCCAGCAGACTCGGGACAGGTCACAACAATGAGCAGTTCTTC. As protein: CASRLGTGHNNEQFF. This sequence joins TRBV28 and TRBJ2-1; 8 nucleotides agree with TRBD1. There are 15 residues in the CDR3. V shed 6 bases and J 5 bases; nucleotides not matched to a gene: 9. Germline-derived CDR1 and CDR2 are MDHEN and SYDVKM.

In this sample, this clone turned up a few times. In DNA form, the CDR3 reads TGTGCCAGCAGCCCGGCAGGACTGCCTCACAATCAGCCCCAGCATTTT. Its protein is CASSPAGLPHNQPQHF. This chain uses TRBV11-2 with TRBJ1-5; unclear D gene. CDR3 length equals 16 residues. V dropped 5 bases and J dropped 3 bases, with 17 bases sitting between them. Germline assignment: CDR1 SGHAT and CDR2 FQNNGV.

The rearrangement joins TRBV27 to TRBJ2-2; D might be TRBD1 (5 bases). The CDR3 length is 16 residues. V was pared by 3 bases and J by 0 bases, with 11 bases between. From germline, CDR1 is MNHEY and CDR2 SMNVEV (reference sequence). CDR3 in amino acids: CASSFMGPSNTGELFF. CDR3 in DNA: TGTGCCAGCAGTTTTATGGGGCCCTCGAACACCGGGGAGCTGTTTTTT.

This chain joins TRBV9 and TRBJ2-1; 13 bases fit TRBD2. CDR1 is SGDLS, CDR2 YYNGEE, per germline. J lost 2 bases, V lost 3 bases, and 2 bases had no gene match. The CDR3 consists of 16 residues. CDR3 in DNA: TGTGCCAGCAGCGGACTAGCGGGAGGAACCTACAATGAGCAGTTCTTC. Translation: CASSGLAGGTYNEQFF.

J is TRBJ2-7 and V is TRBV9, with a weak D call TRBD2 (6 bases). This CDR3 spans 17 amino acids. Germline CDR1 reads SGDLS; CDR2 reads YYNGEE. With 0 bases removed from V and 5 bases from J, the gap between germline ends came to 21 bases. CDR3 in amino acids: CASSVESLTRQYNEQYF. The CDR3 DNA reads as TGTGCCAGCAGCGTAGAGTCCTTGACTAGACAATATAACGAGCAGTACTTC. Variable domain in full (rest from reference TRBV9 and TRBJ2-7): DSGVTQTPKHLITATGQRVTLRCSPRSGDLSVYWYQQSLDQGLQFLIQYYNGEERAKGNILERFSAQQFPDLHSELNLSSLELGDSALYFCASSVESLTRQYNEQYFGPGTRLTVT.

This rearrangement joins TRBV5-6 to TRBJ1-5; the match to TRBD1 covers 9 bases. CDR1 SGHDT and CDR2 YYEEEE come from the germline V gene. The CDR3 length is 16 residues. V shed 0 bases and J 2 bases; nucleotides not matched to a gene: 3. In DNA, the CDR3 is TGTGCCAGCAGCTTGGCGGGACAGGGAGGCAATCAGCCCCAGCATTTT. Protein sequence: CASSLAGQGGNQPQHF.

This sequence joins TRBV24-1 and TRBJ2-7; 8 nucleotides match TRBD1. The V segment lost 4 bases and the J segment 2 bases; nucleotides outside the gene matches: 9. Germline CDR1 KGHDR, CDR2 SFDVKD. The CDR3 has 16 residues. CDR3 residues: CATSDPGQGRPYEQYF. CDR3 nucleotides: TGTGCCACCAGTGACCCAGGACAGGGACGCCCCTACGAGCAGTACTTC.

The chain is built from TRBV29-1 and TRBJ2-7, with unresolved D. Germline V gives CDR1 SQVTM, CDR2 ANQGSEA. The CDR3 covers 13 residues. V dropped 0 bases and J dropped 6 bases, with 12 bases sitting between them. CDR3 in DNA: TGCAGCGTTGAAGAATCGCGGCAAGCCGAGCAGTACTTC. This translates into CSVEESRQAEQYF.

This sequence joins TRBV5-6 and TRBJ2-5; possibly TRBD2 for D (6 bases). Trimming cost V 0 bases and J 5 bases, with 14 bases left between them. Germline CDR1 and CDR2: SGHDT and YYEEEE. The CDR3 extends over 15 amino acids. Here the CDR3 DNA reads TGTGCCAGCAGCTTGGGTTCAGGGAGGATGGAGACCCAGTACTTC. This translates into CASSLGSGRMETQYF. The whole variable domain, filled in from reference TRBV5-6 and TRBJ2-5, reads DAGVTQSPTHLIKTRGQQVTLRCSPKSGHDTVSWYQQALGQGPQFIFQYYEEEERQRGNFPDRFSGHQFPNYSSELNVNALLLGDSALYLCASSLGSGRMETQYFGPGTRLLVL.

The chain uses TRBV28 and TRBJ2-7, with 9 bases fitting TRBD2. The CDR3 sequence is 15 residues long. The V segment lost 3 bases and the J segment 4 bases; nucleotides outside the gene matches: 7. Germline values: CDR1 MDHEN, CDR2 SYDVKM. The CDR3 DNA is TGTGCCAGCAGTTTTGAGTCTAGCGGGAAATACGAGCAGTACTTC. Translating it yields CASSFESSGKYEQYF.

The chain joins TRBV24-1 to TRBJ2-1; tentative D call: TRBD1 (5 bases). Germline assignment: CDR1 KGHDR and CDR2 SFDVKD. The CDR3 totals 14 residues. The germline V and J ends were trimmed by 6 bases and 3 bases, with 11 bases remaining between them. CDR3 sequence (DNA): TGTGCCACCAGTTCGCCAGGGCGCTACAATGAGCAGTTCTTC. Residues: CATSSPGRYNEQFF.

J is TRBJ2-3 and V is TRBV19, with D tentatively TRBD1 (6 bases). The CDR3 has 13 amino acids. Looked up from germline, CDR1 is LNHDA and CDR2 is SQIVND (reference sequence). Trimming removed 11 bases at V and 0 bases at J, with 12 bases between. This CDR3 is CAAGTPSTDTQYF. The CDR3 nucleotides are TGTGCCGCTGGGACACCGAGCACAGATACGCAGTATTTT.